This is a list of T cell receptor beta chains from one sample in a study of blood T cell repertoires in COVID-19. Libraries were prepared by immunoSEQ multiplex PCR; TCRdb keeps only in-frame clonotypes and omits some of them. The sample includes roughly 85,000 clones, roughly 85% of them seen just once. The sequenced sample consisted of peripheral blood. The origin of the receptors is a man aged 45-60 years with active or convalescent COVID-19. Each CDR3 is given with its conserved first and last residue. The D gene is left open where the match is weak. Size is stated for part of the rows, as once, few or many counts, or as a class when the clone is expanded.

CASSWDRALISGYTF	TGTGCCAGCAGTTGGGACAGGGCACTCATCTCTGGCTACACCTTC	TRBV28	TRBJ1-2	.	TRBD1
CASSVRQGTYNEQFF	TGTGCCAGCAGCGTACGACAGGGGACATACAATGAGCAGTTCTTC	TRBV7-9	TRBJ2-1	.	TRBD1
CASSVSGANVLTF	TGTGCCAGCAGTGTATCAGGGGCCAACGTCCTGACTTTC	TRBV9	TRBJ2-6	.	.
CASSHDDRRYPQRETQYF	TGTGCCAGCAGCCACGATGACAGGCGTTACCCCCAGCGGGAGACCCAGTACTTC	TRBV6-2/TRBV6-3	TRBJ2-5	.	.
CASSQGVFGQGISPLHF	TGCGCCAGCAGCCAAGGCGTGTTTGGACAGGGGATTTCACCCCTCCACTTT	TRBV4-3	TRBJ1-6	.	TRBD1
CASSGLRDYEQYF	TGTGCCAGCAGCGGGCTGAGGGATTACGAGCAGTACTTC	TRBV9	TRBJ2-7	.	.
CATSGTSGKETQYF	TGTGCCACCAGTGGGACTAGCGGGAAGGAGACCCAGTACTTC	TRBV24-1	TRBJ2-5	.	TRBD2
CASSLDSSGRVDEQFF	TGCGCCAGCAGCTTGGATTCTAGCGGGAGGGTCGATGAGCAGTTCTTC	TRBV5-1	TRBJ2-1	.	TRBD2
CASSQSDRGGGYTF	TGTGCCAGCAGCCAATCGGACAGGGGAGGCGGCTACACCTTC	TRBV3-1/TRBV3-2	TRBJ1-2	.	TRBD1
CASWDRVIANYGYTF	TGTGCCAGCTGGGACAGGGTGATTGCTAACTATGGCTACACCTTC	TRBV6-5	TRBJ1-2	.	TRBD1
CASIRQNTEAFF	TGTGCCAGCATCCGACAGAACACTGAAGCTTTCTTT	TRBV6-5	TRBJ1-1	few	.
CASSLIETSASTYNEQFF	TGTGCCAGCAGCTTAATAGAAACTAGCGCATCGACCTACAATGAGCAGTTCTTC	TRBV7-8	TRBJ2-1	.	TRBD2
CASSQAGRGWNQPQHF	TGTGCCAGCAGCCAAGCGGGCAGGGGGTGGAATCAGCCCCAGCATTTT	TRBV3-1/TRBV3-2	TRBJ1-5	few	TRBD1
CASSPYSNQPQHF	TGTGCCAGCAGTCCTTATAGCAATCAGCCCCAGCATTTT	TRBV27	TRBJ1-5	.	.
CASGLRYTGELFF	TGTGCCAGCGGACTAAGGTACACCGGGGAGCTGTTTTTT	TRBV27	TRBJ2-2	.	.
CASSLNGAPHQPQHF	TGTGCCAGCAGCTTAAATGGGGCACCCCATCAGCCCCAGCATTTT	TRBV7-2	TRBJ1-5	.	.
CASSPDRANGPQHF	TGTGCCAGCAGTCCGGACAGAGCTAATGGGCCCCAGCATTTT	TRBV28	TRBJ1-5	once	.
CASSAGQGRNQPQHF	TGTGCCAGTAGCGCGGGACAGGGCCGCAATCAGCCCCAGCATTTT	TRBV19	TRBJ1-5	.	TRBD1
CASSLLAGTDTQYF	TGCGCCAGCAGCTTACTAGCGGGGACAGATACGCAGTATTTT	TRBV5-1	TRBJ2-3	.	TRBD2
CASSLGLAFGEQFF	TGCGCCAGCAGCCTAGGACTAGCGTTTGGTGAGCAGTTCTTC	TRBV5-1	TRBJ2-1	.	TRBD2
CASSELAGGSSYNEQFF	TGTGCCAGCAGTGAACTAGCGGGGGGAAGCTCCTACAATGAGCAGTTCTTC	TRBV6-1	TRBJ2-1	.	TRBD2
CASSQEVGGSTGELFF	TGTGCCAGCAGCCAAGAAGTAGGCGGGAGCACCGGGGAGCTGTTTTTT	TRBV4-2	TRBJ2-2	.	TRBD2
CASSVDRDIQNTEAFF	TGCGCCAGCAGCGTCGACCGGGACATCCAAAACACTGAAGCTTTCTTT	TRBV5-1	TRBJ1-1	.	.
CASSVDVSSGAQETQYF	TGTGCCAGCAGCGTAGACGTGTCTAGCGGAGCCCAAGAGACCCAGTACTTC	TRBV9	TRBJ2-5	.	TRBD2
CASSEAAGQGRNTIYF	TGTGCCAGCAGTGAAGCAGCGGGACAGGGGCGAAACACCATATATTTT	TRBV6-1	TRBJ1-3	.	TRBD1
CASSVVFSTGELFF	TGTGCCAGCAGCGTAGTTTTCTCCACCGGGGAGCTGTTTTTT	TRBV9	TRBJ2-2	few	.
CSASSAEAFF	TGCAGTGCTAGTTCGGCTGAAGCTTTCTTT	TRBV20-1	TRBJ1-1	.	.
CASSYSQGAHNEQFF	TGTGCCAGCAGTTACAGCCAGGGGGCCCACAATGAGCAGTTCTTC	TRBV6-5	TRBJ2-1	.	TRBD1
CASSLGQGLMNEQFF	TGTGCCAGTAGCCTGGGACAGGGCCTGATGAATGAGCAGTTCTTC	TRBV19	TRBJ2-1	.	TRBD1
CASSEGPGGGNTIYF	TGTGCCAGCAGTGAAGGCCCTGGGGGGGGAAACACCATATATTTT	TRBV2	TRBJ1-3	.	.
CASSLSGSEETQYF	TGTGCCAGCAGTCTGAGCGGGAGCGAAGAGACCCAGTACTTC	TRBV5-6	TRBJ2-5	.	TRBD2
CATSDLTGGGRETQYF	TGTGCCACCAGTGACCTGACAGGCGGCGGGCGAGAGACCCAGTACTTC	TRBV24-1	TRBJ2-5	.	.
CASSARGGSQHYNEQFF	TGTGCCAGCAGCGCAAGAGGCGGGAGCCAACACTACAATGAGCAGTTCTTC	TRBV7-6	TRBJ2-1	.	TRBD2
CASSLAGRVFTDTQYF	TGTGCCAGCAGCTTGGCAGGTAGAGTTTTTACAGATACGCAGTATTTT	TRBV5-4	TRBJ2-3	once	.
CASSQADRNTGELFF	TGTGCCAGCAGCCAAGCCGACAGGAACACCGGGGAGCTGTTTTTT	TRBV4-2	TRBJ2-2	.	.
CASSAYRDGGANVLTF	TGTGCCAGCAGTGCCTACAGGGATGGTGGGGCCAACGTCCTGACTTTC	TRBV6-1	TRBJ2-6	.	.
CASSRRLAGVSNEQFF	TGTGCCAGCAGCCGCCGACTAGCGGGAGTGTCAAATGAGCAGTTCTTC	TRBV3-1/TRBV3-2	TRBJ2-1	.	TRBD2
CASSPLVPGLAINEQFF	TGTGCCAGCAGCCCTCTCGTGCCGGGACTAGCCATCAATGAGCAGTTCTTC	TRBV5-4	TRBJ2-1	.	TRBD2
CASRSGGQVNQPQHF	TGTGCCAGCAGGTCCGGGGGACAGGTCAATCAGCCCCAGCATTTT	TRBV3-1/TRBV3-2	TRBJ1-5	.	TRBD1
CASSDRNAGELFF	TGTGCCAGCAGTGACAGGAACGCCGGGGAGCTGTTTTTT	TRBV6-1	TRBJ2-2	few	.
CASSQTGQTLQETQYF	TGTGCCAGCAGCCAAACGGGACAGACCCTCCAAGAGACCCAGTACTTC	TRBV11-2	TRBJ2-5	.	TRBD1
CASLERAGPQHF	TGTGCCAGCCTCGAGAGGGCTGGGCCCCAGCATTTT	TRBV6-5	TRBJ1-5	.	.
CASSTPGGHTEAFF	TGTGCCAGTAGTACCCCGGGGGGGCACACTGAAGCTTTCTTT	TRBV19	TRBJ1-1	.	.
CASSLAGYEQFF	TGTGCCAGCAGTTTAGCGGGGTATGAGCAGTTCTTC	TRBV28	TRBJ2-1	.	.
CASSERTGGHTEAFF	TGTGCCAGCAGCGAAAGGACAGGGGGACATACTGAAGCTTTCTTT	TRBV28	TRBJ1-1	once	TRBD1
CASSLAGPSPLRTGELFF	TGCGCCAGCAGCTTGGCCGGGCCTAGCCCCCTGAGGACCGGGGAGCTGTTTTTT	TRBV5-1	TRBJ2-2	.	.
CAIRPGQESEQYF	TGTGCCATCAGGCCGGGACAGGAGAGCGAGCAGTACTTC	TRBV10-3	TRBJ2-7	.	TRBD1
CASSQASGEDNEQFF	TGCGCCAGCAGCCAAGCTTCTGGCGAGGACAATGAGCAGTTCTTC	TRBV4-1	TRBJ2-1	.	.
CATSDVDRSETQYF	TGTGCCACCAGTGACGTGGACAGGTCGGAGACCCAGTACTTC	TRBV24-1	TRBJ2-5	.	TRBD1
CASSGILAGEGTQYF	TGTGCCAGTTCCGGTATCCTAGCGGGAGAAGGTACGCAGTATTTT	TRBV19	TRBJ2-3	.	TRBD2
CASSQRRNYEQYF	TGTGCCAGCAGCCAGAGGCGGAACTACGAGCAGTACTTC	TRBV4-2	TRBJ2-7	.	.
CAISESLGLGVFYGYTF	TGTGCCATCAGTGAGTCTCTTGGTCTCGGGGTTTTCTATGGCTACACCTTC	TRBV10-3	TRBJ1-2	once	.
CASSLSVMGQGVGETQYF	TGCGCCAGCAGCTTGTCGGTGATGGGACAGGGGGTAGGAGAGACCCAGTACTTC	TRBV5-1	TRBJ2-5	.	TRBD1